Following are 21 T cell receptor beta chains from one sample sequenced in a study of breast tumors, draining lymph nodes, adjacent tissues. TCRdb re-analysed the multiplex PCR reads in MiXCR, keeping a single row per CDR3 protein. The table records 150,000 to 200,000 distinct CDR3 sequences, 30% to 35% of them present only once. Samples came from axillary lymph nodes draining the breast cancer. Sequenced: axillary lymph node tissue. These TCRs come from a female donor with breast cancer. Some clones in this sample may be carry-over from other donors' samples.

The chain's CDR3 is CASSSRGDVTNSPLHF. DNA of the CDR3: TGTGCCAGCAGCTCGCGTGGAGACGTAACAAATTCACCCCTCCACTTT. The gene calls are TRBV7-2 and TRBJ1-6; no definite D call. V dropped 4 bases and J dropped 7 bases, with 17 bases sitting between them. CDR1 and CDR2 from the germline V gene are SGHTA and FQGNSA. The CDR3 has 16 amino acids.

This clonotype was counted at least ten times. V gene TRBV4-1 combines with J gene TRBJ2-5; TRBD2 agrees at 8 bases. Germline CDR1 is MGHRA and CDR2 is YSYEKL. The CDR3 sequence is 16 residues long. Germline trimming cut 1 base from V and 1 base from J; bases unmatched to any gene: 5. CDR3 nucleotides: TGCGCCAGCAGCCAAGGAGTAGCGGGGACCCAAGAGACCCAGTACTTC. It is translated as CASSQGVAGTQETQYF.

For this clonotype: Since no conserved phenylalanine or tryptophan closes the CDR3, a read error is the likely cause. The chain employs TRBV20-1 and TRBJ2-7; 9 bases map to TRBD2. This CDR3 is built from 15 residues. V shed 6 bases and J 2 bases; nucleotides not matched to a gene: 11. The germline V gene has CDR1 DFQATT and CDR2 SNEGSKA (reference sequence). The CDR3 loop reads CSARTRLAAAYEQYL. CDR3 in DNA: TGCAGTGCAAGGACAAGACTAGCGGCAGCCTACGAGCAGTACCTC.

Ten or more counts support this clonotype. The chain joins TRBV6-5 to TRBJ2-5; TRBD1 matches 10 bases. Per the germline V gene, CDR1 is MNHEY and CDR2 is SVGAGI. CDR3 length: 16 amino acids. The V gene end was trimmed by 10 bases and the J gene end by 5 bases; junction bases not matched to a gene: 16. The CDR3 protein is CATEATGQGFLETQYF. In DNA, the CDR3 is TGTGCCACCGAAGCTACGGGACAGGGGTTTCTCGAGACCCAGTACTTC.

This clonotype occurred a few times. A read error may be the cause here, since a much bigger clone is one base away. The genes are TRBV11-2 and TRBJ2-5, with TRBD2 identical over 7 bases. There are 14 residues in the CDR3. J was trimmed by 6 bases and V by 5 bases; bases with no gene match: 9. From germline, CDR1 is SGHAT and CDR2 FQNNGV. For the CDR3, the DNA is TGTGCCAGCAGCAGTTGGACTAGTGCAAAGACCCAGTACTTC. Amino acid sequence: CASSSWTSAKTQYF.

This clonotype was observed many times. The rearrangement uses TRBV5-5 and TRBJ2-5; 10 bases fit TRBD2. The CDR3 has 15 amino acids. Germline CDR1 reads SGHKS; CDR2 reads YYEKEE (reference sequence). V was clipped by 2 bases and J by 5 bases; unmatched bases: 6. Here the CDR3 reads CASSFASGSSETQYF. Here the CDR3 DNA reads TGTGCCAGCAGCTTTGCTAGCGGGAGTTCGGAGACCCAGTACTTC.

This clonotype was recorded at least ten times. The chain has TRBV20-1 and TRBJ2-1, with D possibly TRBD2 on 7 matching bases. V was pared by 5 bases and J by 0 bases, with 14 bases between. The germline V gene has CDR1 DFQATT and CDR2 SNEGSKA (reference sequence). The CDR3 covers 15 residues. The CDR3 loop is CSAPRGPSSYNEQFF. The CDR3 coding sequence is TGCAGTGCTCCGCGGGGGCCGAGCTCCTACAATGAGCAGTTCTTC.

To note about this clonotype: This may stem from a read error, because a much larger clone lies one nucleotide away. The CDR3 ends on some other residue instead of the conserved phenylalanine or tryptophan, so this is likely a read error. The chain carries TRBV7-9 and TRBJ1-2, with TRBD1 as a possible D gene (6 bases). Looked up from germline, CDR1 is SEHNR and CDR2 is FQNEAQ (reference sequence). CDR3 length: 14 amino acids. The ends were cut back, 2 bases at V and 3 bases at J, with 10 bases in the middle. The CDR3 region has the DNA TGTGCCAGCAGCTTAACAGGGAAGGACTATGGCTACACCCTC. This codes for CASSLTGKDYGYTL.

This chain connects TRBV10-2 to TRBJ2-7; 8 nucleotides align to TRBD2. CDR3 length equals 15 residues. From germline, CDR1 is WSHSY and CDR2 SAAADI. The V and J ends lost 4 bases and 1 base, in that order; junction bases with no gene match: 6. The CDR3 loop reads CASSGAASGSYEQYF. In nucleotides, the CDR3 is TGCGCCAGCAGTGGGGCGGCTAGCGGGTCCTACGAGCAGTACTTC.

This clonotype was seen at least ten times. The chain links TRBV6-5 to TRBJ2-7; D unresolved. The CDR3 loop spans 15 amino acids. Trimming took 7 bases from V and 0 from J, leaving 16 bases between them. The germline V gene has CDR1 MNHEY and CDR2 SVGAGI. The CDR3 DNA sequence: TGTGCCAGCAAACTCTCCTTCGGGCCCTCCTACGAGCAGTACTTC. This sequence encodes CASKLSFGPSYEQYF.

This clonotype occurred a few times. The CDR3 is CSARAGLAVTTQSSYEQYF. The CDR3 DNA sequence: TGCAGTGCTAGAGCGGGACTAGCGGTAACAACCCAAAGCTCCTACGAGCAGTACTTC. The chain carries TRBV20-1 and TRBJ2-7; TRBD2 matches 11 bases. The CDR3 has 19 amino acids. The trim removed 1 base at V and 0 bases at J, leaving 14 bases unmatched. Germline CDR1 reads DFQATT; CDR2 reads SNEGSKA (reference sequence).

With respect to this clonotype: This may stem from a read error, because a much larger clone lies one nucleotide away. The J gene is TRBJ2-1, the V gene TRBV7-8; TRBD2 matches at 8 bases. The germline gives CDR1 SGHVS, CDR2 FQNEAQ. The CDR3 sequence is 15 residues long. The CDR3 DNA sequence: TGTGCCAGCAGCCAGAGACTAGCGCAGTACAATGAGCAGCTCTTC. It specifies CASSQRLAQYNEQLF. Based on the CDR3 plus reference TRBV7-8 and TRBJ2-1, the full variable domain is GAGVSQSPRYKVAKRGQDVALRCDPISGHVSLFWYQQALGQGPEFLTYFQNEAQLDKSGLPSDRFFAERPEGSVSTLKIQRTQQEDSAVYLCASSQRLAQYNEQLFGPGTRLTVL.

This clonotype turned up a few times. V usage is TRBV10-3 and J usage is TRBJ1-1; D unresolved. The length of the CDR3 is 13 residues. V lost 6 bases and J lost 1, with 9 bases in between. Per the germline V gene, CDR1 is ENHRY and CDR2 is SYGVKD. CDR3 sequence (DNA): TGTGCCATCAGCCGGGAACCGAACACTGAAGCTTTCTTT. Protein product: CAISREPNTEAFF.

A few counts support this clonotype. Given a much more abundant clone one base away, this may be a read error. The CDR3 bases are TGTGCCAGCAGCGTAGATCCAGTCAATCAGCCCCAGCCTTTT. Protein product: CASSVDPVNQPQPF. V and J are TRBV9 and TRBJ1-5; no clear D gene. Germline CDR1 and CDR2: SGDLS and YYNGEE. This CDR3 comprises 14 residues. Supplemented by reference TRBV9 and TRBJ1-5, the full variable domain reads DSGVTQTPKHLITATGQRVTLRCSPRSGDLSVYWYQQSLDQGLQFLIQYYNGEERAKGNILERFSAQQFPDLHSELNLSSLELGDSALYFCASSVDPVNQPQPFGDGTRLSIL.

This clonotype was detected many times. The rearrangement uses TRBV29-1 and TRBJ2-7; D call uncertain. The CDR3 loop spans 11 amino acids. CDR1 is SQVTM, CDR2 ANQGSEA, per germline. V lost 6 bases, J lost 3 bases, and 9 bases lay in between. This chain's CDR3 is CSVERSYEQYF. In DNA form, the CDR3 reads TGCAGCGTAGAACGGAGCTACGAGCAGTACTTC.

Worth noting for this clonotype: A clone one base away is much larger, so this may be a read error. The chain employs TRBV3-1 and TRBJ2-3, with TRBD2 matching 9 bases. Germline V CDR1 and CDR2: LGHDT, YNNKEL (reference sequence). The CDR3 extends over 17 amino acids. The CDR3 DNA reads as TGTGCCAGCAGCCCACGGTTCAGCGGGGGGTTCACAGATACGCACTATTTT. Its translation: CASSPRFSGGFTDTHYF.

This rearrangement joins TRBV12-3 or TRBV12-4 to TRBJ1-2; 11 bases are a match to TRBD1. CDR3 length equals 15 residues. Losses at the gene ends were 3 bases for V and 12 bases for J; bases not matched to a gene: 12. CDR3 sequence: CASSFLAGQGVSNTF. The DNA of the CDR3 is TGTGCCAGCAGTTTTCTAGCGGGACAGGGGGTATCTAACACCTTC.

As to this clonotype: Possible read error: a much larger clone is one base away. V is TRBV7-3 and J is TRBJ2-1, with D perhaps TRBD1 (5 bases). This CDR3 contains 15 residues. CDR1 SGHTA and CDR2 FQGTGA come from the germline V gene. Written as DNA, the CDR3 is TGTGCCAGCAGCTTTCTCGACAGCCCCTACAATGAGCAGCTCTTC. It translates to CASSFLDSPYNEQLF.

This clonotype was seen at least ten times. The rearrangement joins TRBV6-5 to TRBJ1-2; 8 bases map to TRBD1. The CDR3 runs 11 residues. Germline V gene sequence: CDR1 MNHEY, CDR2 SVGAGI. Trimming at V came to 5 bases and at J to 8 bases, leaving 1 base not matched to a gene. CDR3 region: CASSPGGGYTF. The DNA for the CDR3 is TGTGCCAGCAGTCCAGGGGGCGGCTACACCTTC.

A remark on this clonotype: The CDR3 carries no conserved terminal phenylalanine or tryptophan, so it likely arises from a read error. The CDR3 protein is CVSSTLLGNQETQYL. The CDR3 region has the DNA TGTGTCAGCAGCACCCTACTGGGGAACCAAGAGACCCAGTACCTC. The chain has TRBV7-9 and TRBJ2-5; no definite D call. This CDR3 region has 15 residues. Looked up from germline, CDR1 is SEHNR and CDR2 is FQNEAQ (reference sequence).

This clonotype was seen many times. This chain joins TRBV7-9 and TRBJ1-3; D unclear. Deletions cut 4 bases from V and 0 bases from J, with 13 bases between. This CDR3 is built from 16 residues. Germline V gives CDR1 SEHNR, CDR2 FQNEAQ (reference sequence). CDR3 DNA sequence: TGTGCCAGCAGCTCATCCAACAAATACTCTGGAAACACCATATATTTT. Protein: CASSSSNKYSGNTIYF.